Presented here are 21 T cell receptor beta chains from one specimen sequenced in a study of CD4+ T cells in melanoma. Here immunoSEQ multiplex PCR was the method, and the copy in TCRdb shows in-frame clones only, minus some. The profile covers just under 10,000 clones, with around 72% appearing a single time and 24% taken by the ten largest. The sequenced material came from tumor tissue. The source is a human donor with melanoma.

V and J are TRBV5-4 and TRBJ2-3; D is undetermined. The CDR3 runs 16 residues. V dropped 4 bases and J dropped 2 bases, with 17 bases sitting between them. Germline CDR1 is SGHNT and CDR2 is YYREEE (reference sequence). The CDR3 DNA reads TGTGCCAGCAGCCGCATCGGGTGGTCTATCACAGATACGCAGTATTTT. It encodes CASSRIGWSITDTQYF. The variable domain in full, completed from reference TRBV5-4 and TRBJ2-3, reads ETGVTQSPTHLIKTRGQQVTLRCSSQSGHNTVSWYQQALGQGPQFIFQYYREEENGRGNFPPRFSGLQFPNYSSELNVNALELDDSALYLCASSRIGWSITDTQYFGPGTRLTVL.

The chain combines TRBV11-2 with TRBJ1-2, with D uncertain. Germline CDR1 SGHAT, CDR2 FQNNGV. V lost 5 bases and J lost 8, with 9 bases in between. CDR3 length: 11 residues. CDR3 in amino acids: CASSLGRGYTF. The DNA of the CDR3 is TGTGCCAGCAGCCTAGGAAGGGGCTACACCTTC.

The J gene is TRBJ2-1, the V gene TRBV30; D may correspond to TRBD1 or TRBD2 (6 bases each). This CDR3 region has 15 residues. Germline V CDR1 and CDR2: GTSNPN, SVGIG (reference sequence). Trimming removed 0 bases at V and 5 bases at J, with 14 bases between. DNA for the CDR3: TGTGCCTGGAGTGTAGGGGGGACGATACACAATGAGCAGTTCTTC. This translates into CAWSVGGTIHNEQFF.

The chain combines TRBV7-3 with TRBJ1-2, with D perhaps TRBD1 (6 bases). The CDR3 has 15 amino acids. The V gene's germline CDR1 is SGHTA and CDR2 FQGTGA. V was shortened by 1 base and J by 10 bases, with 19 bases between the two germline ends. This chain's CDR3 is CASSLSGGQQSDYTF. DNA of the CDR3: TGTGCCAGCAGCTTAAGTGGGGGACAACAGTCGGACTACACCTTC.

The CDR3 bases are TGTGCCAGCAGCCTCGGGTGGACCGGCGGCGATGAGCAGTTCTTC. This sequence encodes CASSLGWTGGDEQFF. This sequence joins TRBV7-9 and TRBJ2-1; D ambiguous. With 5 bases removed from V and 8 bases from J, the gap between germline ends came to 19 bases. The CDR3 sequence is 15 residues long. Per the germline V gene, CDR1 is SEHNR and CDR2 is FQNEAQ (reference sequence).

This clone was observed a handful of times. The rearrangement links TRBV7-8 to TRBJ2-7, with a possible D match to TRBD1 (6 bases). The CDR3 runs to 15 residues. Germline V lookup: CDR1 SGHVS, CDR2 FQNEAQ. Trimming left V 2 bases short and J 3 bases short, with 14 bases between. The CDR3 DNA reads TGTGCCAGCAGCTTATTCCCAGGGGATCGCTACGAGCAGTACTTC. It encodes CASSLFPGDRYEQYF.

This sequence joins TRBV10-2 and TRBJ2-4; TRBD2 agrees at 8 bases. The CDR3 consists of 15 residues. Unmatched junction bases numbered 11, after V lost 9 bases and J lost 4 bases. CDR1 is WSHSY and CDR2 is SAAADI in the germline V gene. The CDR3 protein is CASGAGGGGKNIQYF. The CDR3 region has the DNA TGCGCCAGTGGTGCGGGGGGAGGAGGGAAAAACATTCAGTACTTC.

This clone was seen only once. The sample carries other DNA sequences with the same CDR3. This rearrangement joins TRBV9 to TRBJ1-1; no clear D. This CDR3 region has 13 residues. In germline, CDR1 is SGDLS, CDR2 YYNGEE. Trimming removed 0 bases from V and 3 bases from J, with 6 bases in between. This chain's CDR3 is CASSVGGYTEAFF. CDR3 nucleotide sequence: TGTGCCAGCAGCGTAGGTGGGTACACTGAAGCTTTCTTT.

V is TRBV5-4 and J is TRBJ1-2; 8 nucleotides line up with TRBD1. This CDR3 is 15 amino acids long. CDR1 is SGHNT and CDR2 is YYREEE in the germline V gene (reference sequence). Germline trimming cut 2 bases from V and 7 bases from J; bases unmatched to any gene: 10. The CDR3 region is CASSFQGRTGLGYTF. The CDR3 DNA reads as TGTGCCAGCAGCTTTCAGGGAAGGACAGGGCTTGGCTACACCTTC.

This clone has more than one count but fewer than ten. The CDR3 loop reads CASSRQDVGGNQETQYF. The CDR3 DNA is TGCGCCAGCAGCCGCCAAGATGTAGGCGGCAACCAAGAGACCCAGTACTTC. The V gene is TRBV4-1, the J gene TRBJ2-5, with D unresolved. The V end was cut by 4 bases, the J end by 0 bases, with 18 bases between. The germline V gene has CDR1 MGHRA and CDR2 YSYEKL. This CDR3 is 17 amino acids long.

CDR3 DNA: TGTGCCAGCAGCCAATACCAGACCATAGGGCAGGGGAGTTTTGGCTACACCTTC. Translation: CASSQYQTIGQGSFGYTF. The chain uses TRBV9 and TRBJ1-2; TRBD1 might be the D (6 bases). Germline lookup yields CDR1 SGDLS and CDR2 YYNGEE. Trimming took 4 bases from V and 7 from J, leaving 29 bases between them. This CDR3 is built from 18 residues.

The J gene is TRBJ2-3, the V gene TRBV30, with D unresolved. The CDR3 spans 13 residues. Germline V lookup: CDR1 GTSNPN, CDR2 SVGIG (reference sequence). V was trimmed by 0 bases and J by 4 bases, leaving 8 bases between them. CDR3 in amino acids: CAWSVQRPDTQYF. The CDR3 coding sequence is TGTGCCTGGAGTGTACAGAGGCCAGATACGCAGTATTTT.

The chain couples TRBV2 to TRBJ1-1, with 9 bases that match TRBD1. The CDR3 runs to 14 residues. CDR1 and CDR2 (germline): SNHLY, FYNNEI. V dropped 7 bases and J dropped 5; count of bases not matched to a gene: 8. The CDR3 region has the DNA TGTGCCAGCACTGACAGGGGGGCCGGAACTGAAGCTTTCTTT. This encodes CASTDRGAGTEAFF.

CDR3 DNA sequence: TGTGCCAGCAGTTACTCCGGAGGCACCGGGGAGCTGTTTTTT. Translating gives CASSYSGGTGELFF. J is TRBJ2-2 and V is TRBV6-6, with D possibly TRBD2 on 5 matching bases. This CDR3 contains 14 residues. Germline V gene data show CDR1 as MNHNY and CDR2 as SVGAGI (reference sequence). With 0 bases removed from V and 4 bases from J, the gap between germline ends came to 6 bases.

The rearrangement uses TRBV18 and TRBJ1-1; possibly TRBD1 for D (6 bases). The CDR3 is 13 residues long. Trimming stripped 3 bases from V and 11 bases from J, with 16 bases between. Looked up from germline, CDR1 is KGHSH and CDR2 is LQKENI. The CDR3 reads CASSPTDRSAAFF. CDR3 nucleotides: TGTGCCAGCTCACCGACTGACAGGTCTGCTGCTTTCTTT.

This clone is judged medium-sized. The V and J genes are TRBV18 and TRBJ1-3, with D maybe TRBD1 (6 bases). The ends were cut back, 3 bases at V and 2 bases at J, with 14 bases in the middle. The CDR3 sequence is 16 residues long. Germline V lookup: CDR1 KGHSH, CDR2 LQKENI. This CDR3 reads CASSPQAGQTGNTIYF. CDR3 DNA sequence: TGTGCCAGCTCACCCCAGGCCGGACAGACTGGAAACACCATATATTTT.

The chain joins TRBV11-3 to TRBJ2-7; 7 nucleotides match TRBD2. With 5 bases clipped from V and 0 bases from J, the junction kept 7 bases outside the gene matches. In germline, CDR1 is SGHNT, CDR2 YENEEA. There are 15 residues in the CDR3. The CDR3 is CASSPPRGDSYEQYF. CDR3 DNA: TGTGCCAGCAGCCCGCCCCGGGGGGACTCCTACGAGCAGTACTTC.

This clone is classed as large. The rearrangement uses TRBV7-2 and TRBJ2-1; D tentatively reads TRBD1 or TRBD2 (5 bases each). The CDR3 sequence is 17 residues long. CDR1 is SGHTA and CDR2 is FQGNSA in the germline V gene. Trimming shortened V by 5 bases and J by 1 base, and 18 bases separated the two germline ends. CDR3 amino acids: CASSVGTTWKSYNEQFF. In nucleotides, the CDR3 is TGTGCCAGCAGCGTAGGGACGACATGGAAATCCTACAATGAGCAGTTCTTC.

The rearrangement joins TRBV9 to TRBJ2-1, with TRBD2 identical over 10 bases. The CDR3 covers 14 residues. The germline CDR1 and CDR2 sequences are SGDLS and YYNGEE. V was pared by 0 bases and J by 13 bases, with 7 bases of the junction left unmatched. The CDR3 sequence is CASSVVSLAGDQFF. The CDR3 DNA reads TGTGCCAGCAGCGTAGTCTCCCTAGCGGGGGATCAGTTCTTC.

The rearrangement uses TRBV11-1 and TRBJ2-3; a weak D match, TRBD2 (6 bases). The CDR3 consists of 15 residues. The V gene's germline CDR1 is SGHAT and CDR2 FQDESV (reference sequence). V was cut by 1 base and J by 2 bases, with 10 bases left in between. The CDR3 DNA follows: TGTGCCAGCAGCTTAGATGGGACTTACACAGATACGCAGTATTTT. Translated, it gives CASSLDGTYTDTQYF.

This clone was found a few times. J is TRBJ1-4 and V is TRBV5-1, with TRBD1 matching over 9 bases. CDR1 and CDR2 from the germline V gene are SGHRS and YFSETQ. There are 15 residues in the CDR3. With V trimmed by 1 base and J by 8 bases, 6 bases remained unmatched. CDR3 amino acids: CASSLLGTGPEKLFF. CDR3 nucleotide sequence: TGCGCCAGCAGCTTGTTAGGGACAGGGCCCGAAAAACTGTTTTTT.